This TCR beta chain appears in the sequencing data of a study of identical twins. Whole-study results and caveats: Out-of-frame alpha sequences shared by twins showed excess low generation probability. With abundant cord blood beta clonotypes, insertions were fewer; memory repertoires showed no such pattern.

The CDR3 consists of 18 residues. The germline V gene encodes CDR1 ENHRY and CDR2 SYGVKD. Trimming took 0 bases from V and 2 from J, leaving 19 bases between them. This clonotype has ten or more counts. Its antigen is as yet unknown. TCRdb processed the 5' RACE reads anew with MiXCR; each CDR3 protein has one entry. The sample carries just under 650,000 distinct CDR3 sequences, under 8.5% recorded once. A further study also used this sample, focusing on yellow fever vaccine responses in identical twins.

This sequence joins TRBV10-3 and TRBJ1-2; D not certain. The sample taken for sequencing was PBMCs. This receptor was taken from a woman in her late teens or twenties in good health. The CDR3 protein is CAISESWENPFENYGYTF. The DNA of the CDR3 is TGTGCCATCAGTGAGTCGTGGGAGAATCCCTTTGAGAACTATGGCTACACCTTC.